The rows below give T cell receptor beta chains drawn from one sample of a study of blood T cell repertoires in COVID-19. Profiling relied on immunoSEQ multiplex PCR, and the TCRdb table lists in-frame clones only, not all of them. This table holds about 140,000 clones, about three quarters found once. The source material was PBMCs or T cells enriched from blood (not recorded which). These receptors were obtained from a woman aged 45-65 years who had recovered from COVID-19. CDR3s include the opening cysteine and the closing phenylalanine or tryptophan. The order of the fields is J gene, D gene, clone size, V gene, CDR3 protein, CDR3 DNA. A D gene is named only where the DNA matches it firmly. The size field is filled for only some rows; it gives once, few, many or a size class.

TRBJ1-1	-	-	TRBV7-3	CASSLGHSNTEAFF	TGTGCCAGCAGCTTAGGGCACTCGAACACTGAAGCTTTCTTT
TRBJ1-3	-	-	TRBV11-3	CASSFGQISSGNTIYF	TGTGCCAGCAGCTTTGGACAGATAAGCTCTGGAAACACCATATATTTT
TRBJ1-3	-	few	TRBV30	CAWEAPGGNTIYF	TGTGCCTGGGAGGCCCCAGGGGGAAACACCATATATTTT
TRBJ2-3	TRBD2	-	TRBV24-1	CATEGGAGGWTDTQYF	TGTGCCACTGAAGGGGGAGCGGGAGGTTGGACAGATACGCAGTATTTT
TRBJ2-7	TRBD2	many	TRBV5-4	CASSLGGGVSYEQYF	TGTGCCAGCAGCTTGGGCGGGGGGGTCTCCTACGAGCAGTACTTC
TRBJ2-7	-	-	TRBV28	CASSVHYEQYF	TGTGCCAGCAGTGTCCACTACGAGCAGTACTTC
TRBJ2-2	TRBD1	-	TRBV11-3	CASSRDSPNTGELFF	TGTGCCAGCAGCAGGGACAGCCCGAACACCGGGGAGCTGTTTTTT
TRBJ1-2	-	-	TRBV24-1	CATSDGQIGDGYTF	TGTGCCACCAGTGATGGACAGATCGGCGATGGCTACACCTTC
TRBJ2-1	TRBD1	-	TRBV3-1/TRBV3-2	CASSQGYLSGGYNEQFF	TGTGCCAGCAGCCAAGGATACCTTTCAGGGGGCTACAATGAGCAGTTCTTC
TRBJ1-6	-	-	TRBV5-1	CASRAPQGTSPLHF	TGCGCCAGCAGGGCTCCCCAGGGAACTTCACCCCTCCACTTT
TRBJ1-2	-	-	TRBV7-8	CASSGDSYGYTF	TGTGCCAGCAGCGGAGACAGCTATGGCTACACCTTC
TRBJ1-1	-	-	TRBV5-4	CASSLDSNTEAFF	TGTGCCAGCAGCTTGGACTCAAACACTGAAGCTTTCTTT
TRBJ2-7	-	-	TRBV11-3	CASSLIHEQYF	TGTGCCAGCAGCCTTATCCACGAGCAGTACTTC
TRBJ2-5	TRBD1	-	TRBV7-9	CASSLGGDRQETQYF	TGTGCCAGCAGCTTAGGGGGGGACAGGCAAGAGACCCAGTACTTC
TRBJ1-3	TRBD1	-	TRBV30	CAWSEQGFSGNTIYF	TGTGCCTGGAGCGAACAGGGGTTCTCTGGAAACACCATATATTTT
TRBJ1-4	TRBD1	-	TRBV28	CASSIGTGSSGKLFF	TGTGCCAGCAGTATAGGGACAGGGAGCTCTGGAAAACTGTTTTTT
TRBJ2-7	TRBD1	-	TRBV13	CASSGRDRGGYEQYF	TGTGCCAGCAGCGGACGGGACAGGGGAGGATACGAGCAGTACTTC
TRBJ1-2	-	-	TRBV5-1	CASSLVQGGGYTF	TGCGCCAGCAGCTTGGTACAGGGCGGTGGCTACACCTTC
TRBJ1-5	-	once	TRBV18	CASSLNPAGGNNQPQHF	TGTGCCAGCTCACTTAATCCGGCGGGGGGGAACAATCAGCCCCAGCATTTT
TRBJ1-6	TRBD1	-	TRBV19	CASQDRASYNSPLHF	TGTGCCAGCCAGGACAGGGCCTCCTATAATTCACCCCTCCACTTT
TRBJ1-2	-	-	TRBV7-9	CASSLNSRNWDGYTF	TGTGCCAGCAGCTTAAACAGCAGGAACTGGGATGGCTACACCTTC
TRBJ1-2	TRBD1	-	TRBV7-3	CASSLDRGPNYGYTF	TGTGCCAGCAGCTTGGACAGGGGGCCCAACTATGGCTACACCTTC
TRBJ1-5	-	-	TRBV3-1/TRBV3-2	CASSQDRHSNQPQHF	TGTGCCAGCAGCCAAGACAGGCATAGCAATCAGCCCCAGCATTTT
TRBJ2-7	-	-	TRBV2	CASSGGLPGYEQYF	TGTGCCAGCAGTGGTGGGCTCCCCGGATACGAGCAGTACTTC
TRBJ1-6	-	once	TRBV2	CASSVAGENSPLHF	TGTGCCAGCAGTGTGGCGGGGGAAAATTCACCCCTCCACTTT
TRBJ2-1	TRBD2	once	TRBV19	CASSIDVLAGGPYNEQFF	TGTGCCAGTAGTATAGATGTGCTAGCGGGAGGGCCGTACAATGAGCAGTTCTTC
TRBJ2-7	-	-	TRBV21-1	CASSKANPGSRAYEQYF	TGTGCCAGCAGCAAAGCCAATCCGGGGAGTCGCGCCTACGAGCAGTACTTC
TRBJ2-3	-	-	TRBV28	CASSLVGTADTQYF	TGTGCCAGCAGTTTGGTGGGCACGGCAGATACGCAGTATTTT
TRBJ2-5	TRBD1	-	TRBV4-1	CASSQAGRPRGRIGETQYF	TGCGCCAGCAGCCAAGCCGGACGTCCCAGGGGGCGAATTGGAGAGACCCAGTACTTC
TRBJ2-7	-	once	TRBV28	CASSSVAGKISYEQYF	TGTGCCAGCAGTTCAGTTGCAGGGAAGATCTCCTACGAGCAGTACTTC
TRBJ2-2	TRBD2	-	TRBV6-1	CASSALAGGGTGELFF	TGTGCCAGCAGTGCCCTGGCGGGAGGGGGCACCGGGGAGCTGTTTTTT
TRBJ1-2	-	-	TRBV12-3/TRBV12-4	CASSPTGTYGYTF	TGTGCCAGCAGTCCTACAGGGACCTATGGCTACACCTTC
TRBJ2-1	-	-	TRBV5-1	CASSFGGSYNEQFF	TGCGCCAGCAGCTTCGGAGGTAGTTACAATGAGCAGTTCTTC
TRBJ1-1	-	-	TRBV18	CASSLDGLTEAFF	TGTGCCAGCTCACTTGACGGACTCACTGAAGCTTTCTTT
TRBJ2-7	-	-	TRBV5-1	CASSLDGPAQGEQYF	TGCGCCAGCAGCTTGGACGGGCCAGCCCAGGGCGAGCAGTACTTC
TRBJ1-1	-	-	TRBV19	CASTKRGGRNTEAFF	TGTGCCAGTACAAAAAGGGGGGGGCGGAACACTGAAGCTTTCTTT
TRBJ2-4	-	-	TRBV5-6	CASSLTGENIQYF	TGTGCCAGCAGCTTAACGGGGGAAAACATTCAGTACTTC
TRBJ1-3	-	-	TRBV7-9	CATPTGNTIYF	TGTGCCACCCCAACAGGAAACACCATATATTTT
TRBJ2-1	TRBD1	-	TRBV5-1	CASTSLAGTGTHEQFF	TGCGCCAGCACCTCACTCGCCGGGACAGGGACGCATGAGCAGTTCTTC
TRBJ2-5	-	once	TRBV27	CASSLQGSQGGTQYF	TGTGCCAGCAGTTTACAGGGCTCCCAAGGGGGGACCCAGTACTTC
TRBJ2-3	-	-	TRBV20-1	CSASLGGSTDTQYF	TGCAGTGCTAGTCTAGGCGGGAGCACAGATACGCAGTATTTT
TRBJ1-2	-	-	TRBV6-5	CASSPASSYGYTF	TGTGCCAGCAGCCCCGCCAGTTCCTATGGCTACACCTTC
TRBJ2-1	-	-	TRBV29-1	CSVGGQVTGEQFF	TGCAGCGTTGGGGGGCAGGTAACCGGTGAGCAGTTCTTC
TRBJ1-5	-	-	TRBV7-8	CASSRAQGSNQPQHF	TGTGCCAGCAGCCGAGCACAGGGAAGCAATCAGCCCCAGCATTTT
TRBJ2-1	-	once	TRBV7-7	CASSLEFRDNEQFF	TGTGCTAGCAGCTTAGAATTTAGAGACAATGAGCAGTTCTTC
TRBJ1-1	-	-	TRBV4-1	CASSPLSYTEAFF	TGCGCCAGCAGCCCCCTTAGCTACACTGAAGCTTTCTTT
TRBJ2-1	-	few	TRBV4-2	CASSQAGGGGLSNEQFF	TGTGCCAGCAGCCAAGCTGGAGGGGGGGGCCTTTCCAATGAGCAGTTCTTC
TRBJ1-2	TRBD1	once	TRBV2	CASSGTGGMRGYTF	TGTGCCAGCAGTGGGACAGGGGGGATGAGAGGCTACACCTTC
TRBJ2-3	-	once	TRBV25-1	CASSEYGEDTQYF	TGTGCCAGCAGTGAATATGGAGAGGATACGCAGTATTTT
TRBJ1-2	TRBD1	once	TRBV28	CASTVTGAYYGYTF	TGTGCCAGCACCGTGACAGGGGCTTACTATGGCTACACCTTC
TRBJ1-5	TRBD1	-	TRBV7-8	CASSPAWTGRGNQPQHF	TGTGCCAGCAGCCCGGCCTGGACAGGGCGCGGCAATCAGCCCCAGCATTTT
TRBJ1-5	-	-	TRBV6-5	CASSLWGGNQPQHF	TGTGCCAGCAGTTTATGGGGGGGCAATCAGCCCCAGCATTTT
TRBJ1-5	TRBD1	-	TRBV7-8	CASSSRGGQFNQPQHF	TGTGCCAGCAGCTCCCGAGGGGGACAGTTCAATCAGCCCCAGCATTTT
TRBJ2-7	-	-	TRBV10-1	CASTAGTVSYEQYF	TGCGCCAGCACCGCGGGGACGGTCTCCTACGAGCAGTACTTC
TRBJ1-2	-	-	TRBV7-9	CASSLAGVDDGYTF	TGTGCCAGCAGCTTGGCAGGGGTAGATGATGGCTACACCTTC
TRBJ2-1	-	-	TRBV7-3	CASSLEAVTLYNEQFF	TGTGCCAGCAGCTTAGAGGCAGTCACTCTCTACAATGAGCAGTTCTTC
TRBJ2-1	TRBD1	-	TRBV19	CASSPTGRFNEQFF	TGTGCCAGTAGTCCGACAGGGCGGTTCAATGAGCAGTTCTTC
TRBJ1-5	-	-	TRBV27	CASSTLSRGRAHF	TGTGCCAGCAGTACTCTCTCAAGGGGCAGGGCGCATTTT
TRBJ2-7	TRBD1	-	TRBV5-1	CASSQIPPGGSRVGEQYF	TGCGCCAGCAGCCAAATCCCCCCAGGGGGCTCCAGGGTCGGCGAGCAGTACTTC
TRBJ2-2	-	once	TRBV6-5	CASSYVWTLNTGELFF	TGTGCCAGCAGTTACGTCTGGACACTTAACACCGGGGAGCTGTTTTTT